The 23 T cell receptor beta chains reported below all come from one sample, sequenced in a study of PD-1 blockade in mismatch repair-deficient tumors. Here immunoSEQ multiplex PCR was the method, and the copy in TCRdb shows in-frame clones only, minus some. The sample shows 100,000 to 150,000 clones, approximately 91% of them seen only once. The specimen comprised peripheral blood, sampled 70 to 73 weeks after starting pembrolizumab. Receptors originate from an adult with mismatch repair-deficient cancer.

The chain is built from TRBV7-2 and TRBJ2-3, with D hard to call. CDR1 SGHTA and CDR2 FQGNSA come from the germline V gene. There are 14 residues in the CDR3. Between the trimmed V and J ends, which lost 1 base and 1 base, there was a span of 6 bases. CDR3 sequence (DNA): TGTGCCAGCAGCTTAGGCGGCCGCACAGATACGCAGTATTTT. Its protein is CASSLGGRTDTQYF.

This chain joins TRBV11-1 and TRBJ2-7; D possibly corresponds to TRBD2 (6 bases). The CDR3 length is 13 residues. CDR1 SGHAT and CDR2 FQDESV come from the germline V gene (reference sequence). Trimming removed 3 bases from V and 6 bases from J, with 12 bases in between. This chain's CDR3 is CASSFGDLLEQYF. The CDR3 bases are TGTGCCAGCAGCTTCGGGGACTTACTCGAGCAGTACTTC.

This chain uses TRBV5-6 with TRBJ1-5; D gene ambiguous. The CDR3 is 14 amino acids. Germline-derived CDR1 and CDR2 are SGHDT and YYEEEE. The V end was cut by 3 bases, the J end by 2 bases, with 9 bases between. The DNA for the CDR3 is TGTGCCAGCAGCTGGTCCCTGGGCAATCAGCCCCAGCATTTT. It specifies CASSWSLGNQPQHF.

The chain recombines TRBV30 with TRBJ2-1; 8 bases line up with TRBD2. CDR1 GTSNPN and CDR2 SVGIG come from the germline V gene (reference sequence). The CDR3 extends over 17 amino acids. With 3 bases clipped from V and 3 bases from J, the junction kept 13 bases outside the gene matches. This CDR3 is CAWRRPVISGVYNEQFF. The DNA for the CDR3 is TGTGCCTGGAGACGACCAGTGATTAGCGGGGTCTACAATGAGCAGTTCTTC.

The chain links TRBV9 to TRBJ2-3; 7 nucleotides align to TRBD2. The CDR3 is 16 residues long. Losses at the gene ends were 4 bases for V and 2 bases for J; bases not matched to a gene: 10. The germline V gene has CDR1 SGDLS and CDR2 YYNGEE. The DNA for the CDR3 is TGTGCCAGCAGCCTCGACCGGGGAGGGGTCACAGATACGCAGTATTTT. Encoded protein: CASSLDRGGVTDTQYF.

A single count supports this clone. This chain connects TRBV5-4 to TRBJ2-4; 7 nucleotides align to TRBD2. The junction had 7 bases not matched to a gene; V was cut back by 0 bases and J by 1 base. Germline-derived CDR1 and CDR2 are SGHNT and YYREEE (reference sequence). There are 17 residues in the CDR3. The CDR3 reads CASSLGPGGGAKNIQYF. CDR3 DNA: TGTGCCAGCAGCTTGGGGCCGGGGGGAGGGGCCAAAAACATTCAGTACTTC.

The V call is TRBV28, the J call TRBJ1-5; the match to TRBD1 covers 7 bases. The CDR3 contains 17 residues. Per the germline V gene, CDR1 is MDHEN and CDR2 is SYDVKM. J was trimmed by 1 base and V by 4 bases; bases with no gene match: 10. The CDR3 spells CASSSPTTGYSNQPQHF. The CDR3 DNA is TGTGCCAGCAGTTCGCCGACGACAGGGTACAGCAATCAGCCCCAGCATTTT.

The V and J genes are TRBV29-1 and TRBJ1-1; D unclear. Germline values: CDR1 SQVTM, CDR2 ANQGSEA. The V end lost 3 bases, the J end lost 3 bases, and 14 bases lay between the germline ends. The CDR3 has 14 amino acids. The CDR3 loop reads CSVDPRGSHTEAFF. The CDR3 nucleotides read TGCAGCGTTGATCCGCGGGGTAGTCACACTGAAGCTTTCTTT.

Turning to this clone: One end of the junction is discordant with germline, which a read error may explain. In nucleotides, the CDR3 is TGCGCCAGCAGCTTATCCGACCTCTTGTACTTC. Translation gives CASSLSDLLYF. The chain has TRBV7-6 and TRBJ2-5; D remains ambiguous. Germline V gene sequence: CDR1 SGHVS, CDR2 FNYEAQ. This CDR3 has 11 amino acids.

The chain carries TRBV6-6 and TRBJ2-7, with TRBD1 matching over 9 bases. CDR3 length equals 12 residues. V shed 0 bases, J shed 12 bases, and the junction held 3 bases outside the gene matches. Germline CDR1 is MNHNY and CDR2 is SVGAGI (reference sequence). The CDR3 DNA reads TGTGCCAGCAGTTACTCCAACAGGGGGCGGTACTTC. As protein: CASSYSNRGRYF.

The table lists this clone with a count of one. This CDR3 reads CASRERQGASPYNEQFF. The CDR3 DNA reads as TGTGCCAGCAGGGAGAGACAGGGGGCGAGCCCTTACAATGAGCAGTTCTTC. This chain joins TRBV7-9 and TRBJ2-1; 10 bases line up with TRBD1. Trimming at V came to 6 bases and at J to 4 bases, leaving 12 bases not matched to a gene. Germline CDR1 SEHNR, CDR2 FQNEAQ (reference sequence). The CDR3 is 17 amino acids.

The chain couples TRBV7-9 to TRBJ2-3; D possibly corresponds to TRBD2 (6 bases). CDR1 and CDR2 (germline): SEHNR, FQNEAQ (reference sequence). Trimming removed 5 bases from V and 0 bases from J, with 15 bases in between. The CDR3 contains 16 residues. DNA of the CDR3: TGTGCCAGCAGCCCTCAGGACTACTCTAGCACAGATACGCAGTATTTT. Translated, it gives CASSPQDYSSTDTQYF.

CDR3 residues: CASSQEPVAGELGEQYF. The CDR3 DNA sequence: TGCGCCAGCAGCCAAGAACCGGTAGCGGGAGAGTTAGGCGAGCAGTACTTC. V usage is TRBV4-1 and J usage is TRBJ2-7; TRBD2 matches at 9 bases. J lost 6 bases, V lost 0 bases, and 12 bases had no gene match. CDR3 size: 17 residues. Germline V gene sequence: CDR1 MGHRA, CDR2 YSYEKL.

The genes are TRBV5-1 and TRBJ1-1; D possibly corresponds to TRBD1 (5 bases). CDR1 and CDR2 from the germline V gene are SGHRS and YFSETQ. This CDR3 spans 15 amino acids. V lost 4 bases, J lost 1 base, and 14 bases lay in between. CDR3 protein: CASSPGPDENTEAFF. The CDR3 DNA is TGCGCCAGCAGCCCGGGACCCGACGAGAACACTGAAGCTTTCTTT.

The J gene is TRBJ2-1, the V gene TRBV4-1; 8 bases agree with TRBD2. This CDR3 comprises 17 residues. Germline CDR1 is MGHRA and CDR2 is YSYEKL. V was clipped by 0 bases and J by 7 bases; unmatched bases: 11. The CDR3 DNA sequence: TGCGCCAGCAGCCAAGAAGGGGCCGGGACTAGATCAAATGAGCAGTTCTTC. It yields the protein CASSQEGAGTRSNEQFF.

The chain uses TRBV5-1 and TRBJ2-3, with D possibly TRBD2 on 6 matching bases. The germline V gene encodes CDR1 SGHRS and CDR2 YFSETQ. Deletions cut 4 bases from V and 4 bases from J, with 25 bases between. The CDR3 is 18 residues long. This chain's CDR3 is CASSLWGGADNPADTQYF. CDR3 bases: TGCGCCAGCAGCCTGTGGGGCGGGGCTGATAATCCGGCAGATACGCAGTATTTT.

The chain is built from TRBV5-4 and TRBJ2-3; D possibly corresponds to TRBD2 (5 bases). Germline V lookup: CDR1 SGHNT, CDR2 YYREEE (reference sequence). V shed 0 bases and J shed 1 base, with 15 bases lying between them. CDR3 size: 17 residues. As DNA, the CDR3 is TGTGCCAGCAGCTTGGCCGCCGGGGTTGGGGGCACAGATACGCAGTATTTT. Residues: CASSLAAGVGGTDTQYF.

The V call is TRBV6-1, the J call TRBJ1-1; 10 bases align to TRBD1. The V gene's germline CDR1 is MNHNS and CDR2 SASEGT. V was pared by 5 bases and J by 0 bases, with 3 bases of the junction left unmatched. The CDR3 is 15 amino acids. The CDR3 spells CASSRQGAMNTEAFF. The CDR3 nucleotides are TGTGCCAGCAGTCGACAGGGGGCTATGAACACTGAAGCTTTCTTT.

The CDR3 is CASSFPETGANYGYTF. CDR3 nucleotide sequence: TGTGCCAGCAGCTTCCCTGAGACAGGGGCCAACTATGGCTACACCTTC. This rearrangement joins TRBV5-4 to TRBJ1-2, with TRBD1 matching 8 bases. The CDR3 is 16 residues long. V was pared by 2 bases and J by 2 bases, with 8 bases of the junction left unmatched. Per the germline V gene, CDR1 is SGHNT and CDR2 is YYREEE (reference sequence).

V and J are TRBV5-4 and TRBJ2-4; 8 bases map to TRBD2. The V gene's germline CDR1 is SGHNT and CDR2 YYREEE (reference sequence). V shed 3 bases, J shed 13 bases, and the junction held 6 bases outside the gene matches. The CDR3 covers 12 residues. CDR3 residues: CASSSLAGRQYF. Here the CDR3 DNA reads TGTGCCAGCAGCTCCTTAGCGGGAAGGCAGTACTTC.

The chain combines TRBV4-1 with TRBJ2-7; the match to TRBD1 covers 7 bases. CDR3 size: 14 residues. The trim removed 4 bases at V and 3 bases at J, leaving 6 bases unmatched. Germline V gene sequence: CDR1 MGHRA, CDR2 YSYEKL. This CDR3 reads CASSPPGQIYEQYF. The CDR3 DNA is TGCGCCAGCAGCCCCCCGGGACAGATCTACGAGCAGTACTTC.

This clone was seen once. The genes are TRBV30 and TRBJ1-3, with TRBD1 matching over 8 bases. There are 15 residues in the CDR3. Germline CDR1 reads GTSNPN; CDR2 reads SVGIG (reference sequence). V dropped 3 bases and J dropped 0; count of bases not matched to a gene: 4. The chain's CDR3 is CAWRETGGSGNTIYF. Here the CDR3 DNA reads TGTGCCTGGAGAGAAACAGGGGGCTCTGGAAACACCATATATTTT.

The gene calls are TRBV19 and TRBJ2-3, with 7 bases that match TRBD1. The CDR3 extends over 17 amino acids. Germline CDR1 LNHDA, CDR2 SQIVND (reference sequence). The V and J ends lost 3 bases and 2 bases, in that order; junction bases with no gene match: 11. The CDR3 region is CASSIRTGTEYTDTQYF. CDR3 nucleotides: TGTGCCAGTAGTATTAGAACCGGGACAGAGTACACAGATACGCAGTATTTT.